This T cell receptor (beta chain) was documented in a study of T cell responses to AZD1222 COVID-19 vaccine. Study results and limitations: Clonal diversity may have been underestimated in mostly white British donors.

Sequenced by immunoSEQ multiplex PCR; TCRdb stores in-frame clones only, minus some. The sample yields about 100,000 clones, about nine tenths seen once. As to this clone: Its antigen remains unidentified.

V shed 5 bases and J shed 1 base, with 9 bases lying between them. The CDR3 spans 14 residues. Germline V gene sequence: CDR1 SNHLY, CDR2 FYNNEI. This receptor was obtained from an adult in good health. The sequenced sample was peripheral blood, obtained on day 0 of AZD1222 vaccination. The chain employs TRBV2 and TRBJ2-1; D may be TRBD2 (5 bases). The CDR3 loop reads CASSPDSSYNEQFF. The CDR3 DNA follows: TGTGCCAGCAGTCCGGACTCATCCTACAATGAGCAGTTCTTC.